This T cell receptor (beta chain) emerged from a study of blood T cell repertoires in COVID-19. Libraries were prepared by immunoSEQ multiplex PCR; TCRdb keeps only in-frame clonotypes and omits some of them. The sample yields roughly 150,000 clones, around four fifths seen once. Everyone who took part was roughly 18 to 89 years old, and they came from fewer than 25 US areas. Cohorts were assigned according to the clinical history that participants reported. The trim removed 5 bases at V and 4 bases at J, leaving 9 bases unmatched. Germline loops: CDR1 SGHTA, CDR2 FQGNSA. This CDR3 contains 15 residues.

The clonotype originates from a middle-aged woman who had recovered from COVID-19. V gene TRBV7-2 combines with J gene TRBJ1-1; TRBD1 agrees at 8 bases. The sequencing input was PBMCs or T cells enriched from blood (not recorded which). The CDR3 DNA is TGTGCCAGCAGCCCGGGAGGACAGGGTGGCACTGAAGCTTTCTTT. This codes for CASSPGGQGGTEAFF.